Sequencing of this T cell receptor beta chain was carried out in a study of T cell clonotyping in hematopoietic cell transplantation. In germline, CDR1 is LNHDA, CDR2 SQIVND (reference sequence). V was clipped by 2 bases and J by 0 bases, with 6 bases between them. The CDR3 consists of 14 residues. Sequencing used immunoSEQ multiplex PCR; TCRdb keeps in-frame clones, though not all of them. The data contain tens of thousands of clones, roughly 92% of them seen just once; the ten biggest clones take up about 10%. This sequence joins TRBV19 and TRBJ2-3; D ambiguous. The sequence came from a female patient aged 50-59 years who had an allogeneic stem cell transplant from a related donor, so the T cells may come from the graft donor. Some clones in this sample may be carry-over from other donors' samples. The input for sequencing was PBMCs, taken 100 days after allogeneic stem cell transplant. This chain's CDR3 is CASSIRLSTDTQYF. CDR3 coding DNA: TGTGCCAGTAGTATACGACTTAGCACAGATACGCAGTATTTT.